The clone carrying this TCR beta chain was detected only once. Its antigen is not identified. This entry is derived from a study of T cell responses to AZD1222 COVID-19 vaccine. Study-level points and caveats: Per reports, nearly half of all spike-specific TCRs target regions that are unmutated in variants. Two AZD1222 administrations were followed by greater Spike-specific TCR breadth and depth.

The table came from immunoSEQ multiplex PCR; TCRdb's copy has only in-frame clones and leaves some out. Among around 150,000 clones, under 95% were seen once, and the ten largest hold under 6%. V lost 5 bases, J lost 4 bases, and 12 bases lay in between. The CDR3 covers 13 residues. Per germline, CDR1 SGHAT and CDR2 FQNNGV. The sample consisted of peripheral blood, taken 28 days after the second AZD1222 dose. The sequence was obtained from an adult who received the AZD1222 COVID-19 vaccine. This sequence joins TRBV11-2 and TRBJ2-7, with D tentatively TRBD2 (6 bases). DNA for the CDR3: TGTGCCAGCAGCACATATAGCGGATACGAGCAGTACTTC. This sequence encodes CASSTYSGYEQYF.